Each of the 32 T cell receptor beta chains below was sequenced from the same sample in a study of T cells in tumors after PD-1 blockade. Profiled with immunoSEQ multiplex PCR; TCRdb holds only in-frame clones, not every one. The table records some 43,000 clones, more than 65% of them present only once. Sequenced material: PBMCs, taken before anti-PD-1 treatment. The source is a human donor with basal cell carcinoma.

This chain joins TRBV29-1 and TRBJ2-1, with TRBD2 matching over 8 bases. This CDR3 spans 15 amino acids. With 8 bases clipped from V and 3 bases from J, the junction kept 12 bases outside the gene matches. Germline CDR1 and CDR2: SQVTM and ANQGSEA. CDR3 loop: CSPEGLAGFYNEQFF. The CDR3 nucleotides are TGCAGCCCAGAGGGCCTAGCGGGCTTCTACAATGAGCAGTTCTTC.

This chain uses TRBV5-5 with TRBJ2-1, with 11 bases matching TRBD1. V shed 4 bases, J shed 3 bases, and the junction held 3 bases outside the gene matches. This CDR3 region has 15 residues. Germline loops: CDR1 SGHKS, CDR2 YYEKEE (reference sequence). CDR3 DNA: TGTGCCAGCAGCCCAGGGACAGGGGGCTACAATGAGCAGTTCTTC. Translated, it gives CASSPGTGGYNEQFF.

The CDR3 DNA follows: TGTGCCAGCACAGCGGGCGTATACGAGCAGTACTTC. Translating it yields CASTAGVYEQYF. V and J are TRBV28 and TRBJ2-7, with a tentative D call TRBD2 (6 bases). V shed 7 bases and J shed 4 bases, with 11 bases lying between them. CDR1 is MDHEN and CDR2 is SYDVKM in the germline V gene. The CDR3 runs to 12 residues.

The DNA for the CDR3 is TGTGCCAGTAGTGACCCCGGAAACACCATATATTTT. Residues: CASSDPGNTIYF. V usage is TRBV19 and J usage is TRBJ1-3; D is unresolved. This CDR3 comprises 12 residues. Germline CDR1 is LNHDA and CDR2 is SQIVND (reference sequence). Trimming stripped 5 bases from V and 4 bases from J, with 6 bases between.

V and J are TRBV7-9 and TRBJ1-2; D unresolved. Looked up from germline, CDR1 is SEHNR and CDR2 is FQNEAQ (reference sequence). There are 14 residues in the CDR3. Trimming stripped 0 bases from V and 7 bases from J, with 12 bases between. The CDR3 protein is CASSLAPPHGGYTF. The CDR3 DNA sequence: TGTGCCAGCAGCTTAGCGCCCCCACATGGTGGCTACACCTTC.

The genes are TRBV5-5 and TRBJ1-1; 7 bases fit TRBD1. In germline, CDR1 is SGHKS, CDR2 YYEKEE (reference sequence). There are 15 residues in the CDR3. V shed 0 bases and J 4 bases; nucleotides not matched to a gene: 6. CDR3 bases: TGTGCCAGCAGCTTGGGGGACAGTGGACTCACTGAAGCTTTCTTT. Its protein is CASSLGDSGLTEAFF.

This clone was seen a handful of times. In the same sample, other DNA sequences code for this CDR3. The chain joins TRBV19 to TRBJ2-2; the match to TRBD1 covers 12 bases. CDR3 length equals 14 residues. CDR1 LNHDA and CDR2 SQIVND come from the germline V gene (reference sequence). Germline trimming cut 5 bases from V and 7 bases from J; bases unmatched to any gene: 2. This CDR3 is CASSGTGGSGELFF. For the CDR3, the DNA is TGTGCCAGTAGTGGGACAGGGGGCAGCGGGGAGCTGTTTTTT.

The chain is built from TRBV28 and TRBJ1-5; 9 bases map to TRBD1. CDR1 and CDR2 (germline): MDHEN, SYDVKM. V lost 6 bases to trimming and J lost 0 bases; unmatched junction nucleotides: 12. This CDR3 is 18 amino acids long. The CDR3 region has the DNA TGTGCCAGCAGCCCTGGGACAGGGCCACTTTATAGCAATCAGCCCCAGCATTTT. Protein sequence: CASSPGTGPLYSNQPQHF.

The chain employs TRBV5-6 and TRBJ2-2; the D is unclear. CDR1 and CDR2 (germline): SGHDT, YYEEEE. With 4 bases removed from V and 8 bases from J, the gap between germline ends came to 12 bases. The CDR3 is 13 amino acids. In DNA form, the CDR3 reads TGTGCCAGCAGCCTATACATTGCTGGGGAGCTGTTTTTT. Translated, it gives CASSLYIAGELFF.

CDR3 nucleotide sequence: TGTGCCAGCTCAAAACAGGGGGATAAGCCCCAGCATTTT. This codes for CASSKQGDKPQHF. This rearrangement joins TRBV18 to TRBJ1-5; 8 bases line up with TRBD1. V gave up 5 bases and J gave up 8 bases; unmatched junction bases: 5. The germline CDR1 and CDR2 sequences are KGHSH and LQKENI. The CDR3 runs 13 residues.

V usage is TRBV27 and J usage is TRBJ1-4; tentative D call: TRBD1 (5 bases). The germline CDR1 and CDR2 sequences are MNHEY and SMNVEV (reference sequence). The CDR3 has 16 amino acids. Between the trimmed V and J ends, which lost 6 bases and 2 bases, there was a span of 16 bases. This chain's CDR3 is CASSRGPAGTNEKLFF. The CDR3 DNA follows: TGTGCCAGCAGCCGGGGACCAGCGGGGACTAATGAAAAACTGTTTTTT.

V is TRBV12-3 or TRBV12-4 and J is TRBJ2-1; D uncertain. V lost 7 bases, J lost 8 bases, and 15 bases lay in between. The CDR3 runs 13 residues. CDR3 sequence reads: CASTPNYRHEQFF. The CDR3 DNA is TGTGCCAGCACCCCTAACTATAGGCATGAGCAGTTCTTC.

This clone has only one observation. The chain combines TRBV15 with TRBJ1-2, with 8 positions matching TRBD1. The J segment lost 4 bases and the V segment lost 3 bases, leaving 4 bases of the junction unmatched. From germline, CDR1 is LNHNV and CDR2 YYDKDF (reference sequence). The CDR3 consists of 14 residues. The CDR3, as DNA: TGTGCCACCAGCAGGGGAGGACAGGGCTATGGCTACACCTTC. This translates into CATSRGGQGYGYTF. The full variable domain, its missing parts supplied by reference TRBV15 and TRBJ1-2, is DAMVIQNPRYQVTQFGKPVTLSCSQTLNHNVMYWYQQKSSQAPKLLFHYYDKDFNNEADTPDNFQSRRPNTSFCFLDIRSPGLGDTAMYLCATSRGGQGYGYTFGSGTRLTVV.

The V gene is TRBV6-6, the J gene TRBJ2-3; no clear D. The germline V gene has CDR1 MNHNY and CDR2 SVGAGI (reference sequence). The CDR3 is 16 amino acids. V was trimmed by 2 bases and J by 2 bases, leaving 14 bases between them. In DNA, the CDR3 is TGTGCCAGCAGTTACCGAGCGACTTCATTCACAGATACGCAGTATTTT. It yields the protein CASSYRATSFTDTQYF.

The rearrangement uses TRBV19 and TRBJ1-1; 7 bases agree with TRBD1. V lost 5 bases and J lost 8; bases outside the gene matches: 5. CDR3 length: 12 residues. The germline gives CDR1 LNHDA, CDR2 SQIVND (reference sequence). The CDR3 sequence: CASSPQTGEAFF. DNA of the CDR3: TGTGCCAGTAGTCCCCAGACAGGGGAAGCTTTCTTT.

This clone has a single count. J is TRBJ2-3 and V is TRBV5-4; 14 bases map to TRBD2. Germline V gene data show CDR1 as SGHNT and CDR2 as YYREEE (reference sequence). The CDR3 has 17 residues. Trimming removed 4 bases from V and 1 base from J; junction bases left unmatched: 5. CDR3 sequence reads: CASSMGLAGARTDTQYF. CDR3 DNA: TGTGCCAGCAGCATGGGACTAGCGGGGGCCCGCACAGATACGCAGTATTTT. The whole variable domain, filled in from reference TRBV5-4 and TRBJ2-3, reads ETGVTQSPTHLIKTRGQQVTLRCSSQSGHNTVSWYQQALGQGPQFIFQYYREEENGRGNFPPRFSGLQFPNYSSELNVNALELDDSALYLCASSMGLAGARTDTQYFGPGTRLTVL.

This chain connects TRBV5-1 to TRBJ1-2, with 7 bases that match TRBD1. The CDR3 is made up of 15 amino acids. V trimming: 0 bases; J trimming: 1 base; junction bases outside the gene matches: 3. CDR1 is SGHRS, CDR2 YFSETQ, per germline. In nucleotides, the CDR3 is TGCGCCAGCAGCTTGGGCACAGGGGATAACTATGGCTACACCTTC. This translates into CASSLGTGDNYGYTF.

This rearrangement joins TRBV2 to TRBJ2-1; either TRBD1 or TRBD2 may supply D (6 bases each). The V and J ends lost 7 bases and 6 bases respectively, with 16 bases between them. The germline CDR1 and CDR2 sequences are SNHLY and FYNNEI. This CDR3 has 14 residues. The CDR3 bases are TGTGCCAGCATTGTGGGGGGCCAGACCAATGAGCAGTTCTTC. As protein: CASIVGGQTNEQFF.

The chain links TRBV28 to TRBJ2-7; 8 bases agree with TRBD2. This CDR3 is 16 amino acids long. The junction had 14 bases not matched to a gene; V was cut back by 6 bases and J by 4 bases. Germline CDR1 reads MDHEN; CDR2 reads SYDVKM. The CDR3 DNA reads TGTGCCAGCAGCTCAAACGGAGCGGGGGACCATTACGAGCAGTACTTC. Translation gives CASSSNGAGDHYEQYF.

The chain couples TRBV4-2 to TRBJ1-4; TRBD1 might be the D (5 bases). CDR1 and CDR2 (germline): LGHNA, YNFKEQ. This CDR3 region has 14 residues. Trimming cost V 0 bases and J 8 bases, with 10 bases left between them. In DNA, the CDR3 is TGTGCCAGCAGCCAAGACAGGGTGGGGGAAAAACTGTTTTTT. Protein sequence: CASSQDRVGEKLFF.

In its sample, this clone was seen a few times. V gene TRBV5-4 combines with J gene TRBJ1-1; D remains ambiguous. V dropped 4 bases and J dropped 0 bases, with 10 bases sitting between them. Germline assignment: CDR1 SGHNT and CDR2 YYREEE (reference sequence). The CDR3 is 14 residues long. The CDR3 DNA reads TGTGCCAGCAGCCGATCACTCTTGAACACTGAAGCTTTCTTT. It yields the protein CASSRSLLNTEAFF.

This clone appeared a few times. The chain employs TRBV12-3 or TRBV12-4 and TRBJ2-5; D possibly uses TRBD1 or TRBD2 (5 bases each). The CDR3 has 13 residues. Deletions cut 5 bases from V and 9 bases from J, with 16 bases between. The CDR3 loop reads CASSASGWGSQYF. The DNA of the CDR3 is TGTGCCAGCAGTGCCTCGGGGTGGGGGTCCCAGTACTTC.

The CDR3 DNA follows: TGTGCCAGCTCATCGACCAACTCCTACGAGCAGTACTTC. Translation gives CASSSTNSYEQYF. This chain joins TRBV18 and TRBJ2-7, with D hard to call. The V gene's germline CDR1 is KGHSH and CDR2 LQKENI. The CDR3 is 13 amino acids. Between the trimmed V and J ends, which lost 5 bases and 0 bases, there was a span of 8 bases. Supplemented by reference TRBV18 and TRBJ2-7, the full variable domain reads NAGVMQNPRHLVRRRGQEARLRCSPMKGHSHVYWYRQLPEEGLKFMVYLQKENIIDESGMPKERFSAEFPKEGPSILRIQQVVRGDSAAYFCASSSTNSYEQYFGPGTRLTVT.

This clone was counted once. The chain employs TRBV6-5 and TRBJ1-2, with 8 positions matching TRBD1. Germline CDR1 and CDR2: MNHEY and SVGAGI. The CDR3 contains 15 residues. V lost 2 bases to trimming and J lost 8 bases; unmatched junction nucleotides: 10. Here the CDR3 DNA reads TGTGCCAGCAGTTACCGCAGGCAGGGGGCGGAGGGCTACACCTTC. It codes for CASSYRRQGAEGYTF.

The chain uses TRBV27 and TRBJ1-5; 9 bases line up with TRBD1. This CDR3 is 17 amino acids long. J gave up 1 base and V 2 bases, and 6 bases lay outside the gene matches. Germline CDR1 MNHEY, CDR2 SMNVEV (reference sequence). CDR3 sequence reads: CASSLAGTGLSNQPQHF. For the CDR3, the DNA is TGTGCCAGCAGTTTAGCCGGGACAGGGTTAAGCAATCAGCCCCAGCATTTT.

This chain uses TRBV28 with TRBJ1-4; a possible D gene is TRBD1 (6 bases). The V end lost 3 bases, the J end lost 7 bases, and 15 bases lay between the germline ends. The CDR3 contains 15 residues. Germline V lookup: CDR1 MDHEN, CDR2 SYDVKM. The CDR3 sequence: CASSLDTGAGEKLFF. The CDR3 DNA follows: TGTGCCAGCAGTTTGGATACGGGGGCGGGTGAAAAACTGTTTTTT.

V gene TRBV28 combines with J gene TRBJ2-7, with a tentative D call TRBD1 (5 bases). The CDR3 length is 11 residues. Germline CDR1 and CDR2: MDHEN and SYDVKM. The ends were cut back, 5 bases at V and 6 bases at J, with 8 bases in the middle. The CDR3 is CASSVTGEQYF. The CDR3 region has the DNA TGTGCCAGCAGTGTTACAGGCGAGCAGTACTTC.

This chain links TRBV6-5 with TRBJ1-5; D gene unclear. Germline V gene sequence: CDR1 MNHEY, CDR2 SVGAGI. CDR3 length: 13 amino acids. V was cut by 8 bases and J by 0 bases, with 8 bases left in between. CDR3 amino acids: CASGENSNQPQHF. CDR3 nucleotide sequence: TGTGCCAGCGGGGAGAATAGCAATCAGCCCCAGCATTTT.

This clone appeared once. The rearrangement links TRBV29-1 to TRBJ1-1; the D is unclear. V was clipped by 4 bases and J by 6 bases, with 15 bases between them. This CDR3 has 13 residues. Germline assignment: CDR1 SQVTM and CDR2 ANQGSEA. The CDR3 DNA reads as TGCAGCGTTGTAAAGGTGTTTGGTGCTGAAGCTTTCTTT. Its protein is CSVVKVFGAEAFF.

The chain links TRBV18 to TRBJ1-4, with 10 bases lining up with TRBD1. This CDR3 has 15 residues. The V gene's germline CDR1 is KGHSH and CDR2 LQKENI. The J segment lost 5 bases and the V segment lost 6 bases, leaving 6 bases of the junction unmatched. The CDR3 reads CASSPQGQGNEKLFF. The CDR3 DNA reads TGTGCCAGCTCCCCCCAGGGACAGGGGAATGAAAAACTGTTTTTT.

The chain couples TRBV14 to TRBJ2-1, with D tentatively TRBD2 (6 bases). Between the trimmed V and J ends, which lost 4 bases and 4 bases, there was a span of 8 bases. CDR1 and CDR2 (germline): SGHDN, FVKESK. The CDR3 covers 13 residues. CDR3 sequence: CASSRGLYNEQFF. The CDR3 DNA reads as TGTGCCAGCAGCCGGGGACTTTACAATGAGCAGTTCTTC.

This clone was observed a single time. The gene calls are TRBV27 and TRBJ1-2; possible D gene TRBD1, 5 bases. This CDR3 has 15 residues. The germline V gene encodes CDR1 MNHEY and CDR2 SMNVEV (reference sequence). V shed 3 bases and J shed 5 bases, with 16 bases lying between them. CDR3 in DNA: TGTGCCAGCAGTTTCAAAGCAGGGCTGAAGTATGGCTACACCTTC. This translates into CASSFKAGLKYGYTF.